Listed below are T cell receptor beta chains from one sample, sequenced in a study of blood T cell repertoires in COVID-19. The table came from immunoSEQ multiplex PCR; TCRdb's copy has only in-frame clones and leaves some out. The profile shows roughly 300,000 clones, 80% to 90% of them singletons. Sequencing used peripheral blood. All receptors derive from a woman aged 45-59 years with acute or convalescent COVID-19. CDR3s include the opening cysteine and the closing phenylalanine or tryptophan. D genes are given only for firm matches. Some rows mark clone size as missing; the rest say once, few, many or name a class of expanded clone.

>.|.|TRBV4-3|TRBJ2-1
CASSRTDNEQFF
TGCGCCAGCAGCCGGACAGACAATGAGCAGTTCTTC
>.|.|TRBV5-4|TRBJ2-2
CASSLARGAGTGELFF
TGTGCCAGCAGCTTGGCAAGGGGCGCGGGGACCGGGGAGCTGTTTTTT
>once|.|TRBV7-8|TRBJ1-6
CASSRDTGRSPLHF
TGTGCCAGCAGCCGGGACACCGGGAGATCACCCCTCCACTTT
>.|TRBD2|TRBV25-1|TRBJ2-1
CATAGGPHEQFF
TGTGCCACAGCGGGAGGGCCACATGAGCAGTTCTTC
>.|TRBD1|TRBV28|TRBJ2-7
CASSSSKTGGIVGQYF
TGTGCCAGCAGTTCTTCAAAGACAGGGGGAATCGTGGGGCAGTACTTC
>.|TRBD1|TRBV18|TRBJ1-1
CASSLGQGNTEAFF
TGTGCCAGCTCACTGGGACAGGGGAACACTGAAGCTTTCTTT
>.|.|TRBV19|TRBJ2-5
CASRAGGQETQYF
TGTGCCAGTAGGGCAGGGGGGCAAGAGACCCAGTACTTC
>.|TRBD2|TRBV7-9|TRBJ2-5
CASSPPGLAGPSETQYF
TGTGCCAGCAGCCCACCGGGACTAGCGGGACCCTCCGAGACCCAGTACTTC
>.|TRBD2|TRBV27|TRBJ2-7
CASSFLTSGGGEQYF
TGTGCCAGCAGTTTCCTGACTAGCGGGGGTGGCGAGCAGTACTTC
>.|.|TRBV7-6|TRBJ2-5
CASSLGAYQETQYF
TGTGCCAGCAGCTTAGGAGCTTACCAAGAGACCCAGTACTTC
>.|TRBD1|TRBV28|TRBJ2-1
CAITGTGSYNEQFF
TGTGCCATTACCGGGACAGGCTCCTACAATGAGCAGTTCTTC
>.|.|TRBV19|TRBJ2-1
CASNTGRYNEQFF
TGTGCCAGTAACACAGGGCGATACAATGAGCAGTTCTTC
>.|.|TRBV30|TRBJ1-2
CAWSDRGGYTF
TGTGCCTGGAGTGATAGAGGTGGCTACACCTTC
>.|.|TRBV29-1|TRBJ1-2
CSVEDFAVADTEGYGYTF
TGCAGCGTTGAAGATTTCGCGGTCGCTGACACTGAGGGCTATGGCTACACCTTC
>.|.|TRBV9|TRBJ2-1
CASTPGVNNEQFF
TGTGCCAGCACTCCAGGGGTTAACAATGAGCAGTTCTTC